Each of the 8 T cell receptor beta chains below was sequenced from the same sample in a study of T cell changes during pregnancy in multiple sclerosis. Sequencing was performed with immunoSEQ multiplex PCR; in TCRdb, only in-frame clones are kept and a portion is missing. The sample includes about 65,000 clones, 80% to 95% of them seen just once. The sequenced sample was CD8+ T cells from peripheral blood mononuclear cells, obtained in the third trimester of pregnancy. The receptors stem from a female donor in good health, enrolled as a control in a pregnancy study.

The gene calls are TRBV9 and TRBJ2-4; a possible D gene is TRBD2 (5 bases). Germline V gene lookup returns CDR1 SGDLS and CDR2 YYNGEE. The CDR3 is 15 amino acids. Trimming took 3 bases from V and 6 from J, leaving 16 bases between them. The CDR3 protein is CASSAKSEEGNIQYF. CDR3 DNA: TGTGCCAGCAGCGCTAAATCTGAAGAGGGAAACATTCAGTACTTC.

The genes are TRBV7-6 and TRBJ2-7; the match to TRBD1 covers 9 bases. Trimming took 1 base from V and 7 from J; bases not matched to a gene: 5. Germline CDR1 and CDR2: SGHVS and FNYEAQ. This CDR3 has 14 amino acids. The CDR3 loop is CASSLVQGALEQYF. The CDR3 DNA sequence: TGTGCCAGCAGCTTAGTACAGGGGGCTTTGGAGCAGTACTTC. The full variable domain, with the rest looked up from reference TRBV7-6 and TRBJ2-7, is GAGVSQSPRYKVTKRGQDVALRCDPISGHVSLYWYRQALGQGPEFLTYFNYEAQQDKSGLPNDRFSAERPEGSISTLTIQRTEQRDSAMYRCASSLVQGALEQYFGPGTRLTVT.

The chain carries TRBV19 and TRBJ2-1, with 12 nucleotides matching TRBD2. The germline gives CDR1 LNHDA, CDR2 SQIVND (reference sequence). The V gene end was trimmed by 5 bases and the J gene end by 1 base; junction bases not matched to a gene: 3. The CDR3 length is 16 residues. CDR3 nucleotide sequence: TGTGCCAGTAGTTGGACTAGCGGGGCGTCCTACAATGAGCAGTTCTTC. Protein: CASSWTSGASYNEQFF.

This clone was observed a single time. This chain joins TRBV27 and TRBJ2-7, with unresolved D. Germline assignment: CDR1 MNHEY and CDR2 SMNVEV (reference sequence). The V and J ends lost 2 bases and 2 bases respectively, with 7 bases between them. This CDR3 region has 13 residues. CDR3 DNA sequence: TGTGCCAGCAGTTTAGGCATAACCTACGAGCAGTACTTC. Protein product: CASSLGITYEQYF.

The DNA for the CDR3 is TGTGCCAGCAGTTCCCAAGCTCAGGGAACTGAAGCTTTCTTT. This encodes CASSSQAQGTEAFF. The genes are TRBV28 and TRBJ1-1, with D tentatively TRBD1 (5 bases). Trimming left V 4 bases short and J 5 bases short, with 14 bases between. Germline CDR1 MDHEN, CDR2 SYDVKM. The CDR3 has 14 amino acids.

This clone was seen once. The chain uses TRBV15 and TRBJ1-2; a possible D gene is TRBD1 (5 bases). The germline gives CDR1 LNHNV, CDR2 YYDKDF (reference sequence). The CDR3 is 15 amino acids. V was trimmed by 5 bases and J by 4 bases, leaving 17 bases between them. This chain's CDR3 is CATSSIQGLPYGYTF. DNA for the CDR3: TGTGCCACCAGCTCTATCCAGGGACTCCCCTATGGCTACACCTTC. The variable domain in full, completed from reference TRBV15 and TRBJ1-2, reads DAMVIQNPRYQVTQFGKPVTLSCSQTLNHNVMYWYQQKSSQAPKLLFHYYDKDFNNEADTPDNFQSRRPNTSFCFLDIRSPGLGDTAMYLCATSSIQGLPYGYTFGSGTRLTVV.

This clone was picked up one time. The rearrangement joins TRBV13 to TRBJ1-1, with D perhaps TRBD1 (5 bases). The V gene lost 0 bases and the J gene lost 3 bases, with 11 bases spanning the gap. Germline loops: CDR1 PRHDT, CDR2 FYEKMQ (reference sequence). The CDR3 spans 15 residues. The chain's CDR3 is CASSLGGGGDTEAFF. For the CDR3, the DNA is TGTGCCAGCAGCTTAGGGGGCGGGGGTGACACTGAAGCTTTCTTT.

CDR3 in amino acids: CASRRQAENYEQYF. The CDR3 nucleotides read TGTGCCAGCCGCCGACAGGCTGAAAACTACGAGCAGTACTTC. The chain combines TRBV16 with TRBJ2-7, with D tentatively TRBD1 (6 bases). V lost 8 bases and J lost 3, with 17 bases in between. Germline CDR1 and CDR2: KGHSY and FQNENV. This CDR3 region has 14 residues. Complete variable domain (other parts from reference TRBV16 and TRBJ2-7): GEEVAQTPKHLVRGEGQKAKLYCAPIKGHSYVFWYQQVLKNEFKFLISFQNENVFDETGMPKERFSAKCLPNSPCSLEIQATKLEDSAVYFCASRRQAENYEQYFGPGTRLTVT.